Given below is one T cell receptor (beta chain) in context. Its specificity is unknown. Sequencing used immunoSEQ multiplex PCR; TCRdb keeps in-frame clones, though not all of them. Of about 50,000 clones listed, about 84% are singletons. Trimming pared 5 bases from V and 7 bases from J, leaving 8 bases between. This CDR3 comprises 12 residues. Germline values: CDR1 SGHTA, CDR2 FQGTGA. The sample belongs to a study of glioma-infiltrating T cells after dendritic cell vaccination. Study outcomes and limitations: Higher TCR clonality did not directly relate to longer survival. The cohort had few patients with full blood and tumor sets.

Time point denoted: after dendritic cell vaccination, including at tumor progression/relapse. Selection required adequate fresh-frozen tumor tissue plus more than two years' survival data. This receptor was taken from a human donor with glioblastoma. The genes are TRBV7-3 and TRBJ2-2; D not certain. The specimen comprised blood, sampled after dendritic cell vaccination. CDR3: CASSHGGGELFF. The CDR3 region has the DNA TGTGCCAGCAGCCATGGCGGCGGGGAGCTGTTTTTT.